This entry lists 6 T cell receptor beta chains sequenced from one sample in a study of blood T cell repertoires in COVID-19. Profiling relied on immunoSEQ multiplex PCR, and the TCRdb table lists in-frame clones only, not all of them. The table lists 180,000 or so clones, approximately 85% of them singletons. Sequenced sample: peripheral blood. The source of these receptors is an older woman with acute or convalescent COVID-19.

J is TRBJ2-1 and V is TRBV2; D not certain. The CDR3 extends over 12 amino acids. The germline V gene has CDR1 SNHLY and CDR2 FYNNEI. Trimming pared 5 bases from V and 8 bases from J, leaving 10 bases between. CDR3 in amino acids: CASSIAADEQFF. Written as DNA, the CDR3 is TGTGCCAGCAGTATTGCGGCGGATGAGCAGTTCTTC.

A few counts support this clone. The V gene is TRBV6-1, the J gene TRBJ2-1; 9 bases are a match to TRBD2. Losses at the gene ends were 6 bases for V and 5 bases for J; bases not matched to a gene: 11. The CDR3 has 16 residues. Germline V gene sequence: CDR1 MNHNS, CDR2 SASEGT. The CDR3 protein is CASSEQPSGVNNEQFF. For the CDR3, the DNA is TGTGCCAGCAGCGAACAACCTAGCGGGGTTAACAATGAGCAGTTCTTC.

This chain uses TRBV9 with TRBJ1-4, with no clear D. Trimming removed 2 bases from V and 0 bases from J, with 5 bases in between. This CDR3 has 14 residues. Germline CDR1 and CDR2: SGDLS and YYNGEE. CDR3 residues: CASSVGATNEKLFF. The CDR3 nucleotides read TGTGCCAGCAGCGTCGGTGCAACTAATGAAAAACTGTTTTTT.

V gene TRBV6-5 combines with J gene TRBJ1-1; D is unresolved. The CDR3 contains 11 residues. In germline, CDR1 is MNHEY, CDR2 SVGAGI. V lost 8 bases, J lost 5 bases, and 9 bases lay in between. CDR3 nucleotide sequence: TGTGCCAGCCGGGGTGTGACTGAAGCTTTCTTT. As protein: CASRGVTEAFF.

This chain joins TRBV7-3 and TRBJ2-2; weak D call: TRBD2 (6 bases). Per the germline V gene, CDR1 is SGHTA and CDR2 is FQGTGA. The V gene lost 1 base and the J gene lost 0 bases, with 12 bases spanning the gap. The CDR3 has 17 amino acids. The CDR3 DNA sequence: TGTGCCAGCAGCTTAATCGGGGCTAGCGCGAACACCGGGGAGCTGTTTTTT. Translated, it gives CASSLIGASANTGELFF.

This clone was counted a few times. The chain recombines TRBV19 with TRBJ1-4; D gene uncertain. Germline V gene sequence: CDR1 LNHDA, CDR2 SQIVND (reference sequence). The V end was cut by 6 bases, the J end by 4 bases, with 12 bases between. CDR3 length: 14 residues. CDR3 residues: CASSPRTRNEKLFF. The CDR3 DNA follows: TGTGCCAGTAGCCCCAGAACCCGTAATGAAAAACTGTTTTTT.